The source of this T cell receptor beta chain is a study of beta chain features in type 1 diabetes. As every portion of the isolated RNA was reverse transcribed, the sequencing read expressed TCRB transcripts. Generated by immunoSEQ multiplex PCR, the TCRdb table keeps only in-frame clones and is missing some. The table has 400,000 to 550,000 clones, about 10% seen once. The V gene lost 7 bases and the J gene lost 4 bases, with 13 bases spanning the gap. The CDR3 runs to 13 residues. Germline V CDR1 and CDR2: MNHEY, SVGAGI. The chain employs TRBV6-5 and TRBJ1-2; D not certain. The origin of this receptor is a woman between 18 and 29 years old in good health. The source material was naive CD4+ T cells from blood. Here the CDR3 reads CASTSTPSYGYTF. CDR3 bases: TGTGCCAGCACCTCTACCCCCAGCTATGGCTACACCTTC.